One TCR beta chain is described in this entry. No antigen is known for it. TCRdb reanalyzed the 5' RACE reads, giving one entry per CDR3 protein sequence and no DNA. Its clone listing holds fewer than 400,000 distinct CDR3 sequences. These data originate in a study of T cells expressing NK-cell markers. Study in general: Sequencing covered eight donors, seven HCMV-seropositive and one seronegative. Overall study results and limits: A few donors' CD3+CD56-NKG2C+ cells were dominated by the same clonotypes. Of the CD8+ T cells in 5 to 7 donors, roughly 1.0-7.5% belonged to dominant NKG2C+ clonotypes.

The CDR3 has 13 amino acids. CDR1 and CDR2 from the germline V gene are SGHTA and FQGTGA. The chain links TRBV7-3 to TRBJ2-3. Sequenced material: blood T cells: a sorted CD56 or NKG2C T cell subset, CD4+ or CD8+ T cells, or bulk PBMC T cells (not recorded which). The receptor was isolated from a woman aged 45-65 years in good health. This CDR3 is CASSLRILGNQYF.